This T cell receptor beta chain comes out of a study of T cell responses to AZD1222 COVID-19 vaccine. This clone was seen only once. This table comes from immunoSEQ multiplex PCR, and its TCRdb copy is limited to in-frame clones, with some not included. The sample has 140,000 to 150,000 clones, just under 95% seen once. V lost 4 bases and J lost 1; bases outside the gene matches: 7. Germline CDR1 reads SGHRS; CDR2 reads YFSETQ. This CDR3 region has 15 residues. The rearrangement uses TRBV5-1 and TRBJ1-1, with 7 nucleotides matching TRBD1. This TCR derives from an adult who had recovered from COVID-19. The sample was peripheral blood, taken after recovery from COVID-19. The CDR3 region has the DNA TGCGCCAGCAGCCCGGATAACAGGGGGAACACTGAAGCTTTCTTT. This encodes CASSPDNRGNTEAFF.